This T cell receptor (beta chain) was identified during a study of blood T cell repertoires in COVID-19. At the level of the study: Acute and convalescent COVID-19 samples came from the United States, Italy and Spain.

Under the authors' procedure: From reference gene primer amplification, estimates of nucleated cell counts were derived. Produced via immunoSEQ multiplex PCR; TCRdb's table is partial and in-frame only. V, J and clone size are those of that table, while D and trimming were read from the DNA. Of over 100,000 clones in the sample, 84% are singletons; the top ten hold roughly 7%. Specimen: peripheral blood. The source of this sequence is a woman between 45 and 65 years old with acute or convalescent COVID-19.

The CDR3: CASSPIPTGVGNTIYF. CDR3 nucleotides: TGCGCCAGCAGCCCGATACCGACAGGGGTTGGAAACACCATATATTTT. This sequence joins TRBV5-1 and TRBJ1-3; 8 bases are shared with TRBD1. Germline CDR1 is SGHRS and CDR2 is YFSETQ. Unmatched junction bases numbered 9, after V lost 4 bases and J lost 3 bases. This CDR3 is 16 amino acids long. The entire variable domain, with the rest obtained from reference TRBV5-1 and TRBJ1-3, is as follows: KAGVTQTPRYLIKTRGQQVTLSCSPISGHRSVSWYQQTPGQGLQFLFEYFSETQRNKGNFPGRFSGRQFSNSRSEMNVSTLELGDSALYLCASSPIPTGVGNTIYFGEGSWLTVV.